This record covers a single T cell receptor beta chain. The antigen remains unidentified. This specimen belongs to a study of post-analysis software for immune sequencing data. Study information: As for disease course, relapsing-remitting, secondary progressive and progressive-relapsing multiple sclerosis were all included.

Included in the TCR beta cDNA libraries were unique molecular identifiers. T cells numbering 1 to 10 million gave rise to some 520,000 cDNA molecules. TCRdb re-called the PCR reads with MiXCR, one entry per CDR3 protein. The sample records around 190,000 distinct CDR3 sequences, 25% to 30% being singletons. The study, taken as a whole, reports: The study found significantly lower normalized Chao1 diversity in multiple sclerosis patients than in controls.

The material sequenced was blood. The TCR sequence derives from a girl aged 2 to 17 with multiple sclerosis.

The CDR3 bases are TGTGCCTGGAGGAGACAGGGGGGAGATACGCAGTATTTT. This sequence encodes CAWRRQGGDTQYF. The chain recombines TRBV30 with TRBJ2-3; TRBD1 aligns across 9 bases. The V segment lost 3 bases and the J segment 5 bases; nucleotides outside the gene matches: 3. This CDR3 is 13 amino acids long. CDR1 GTSNPN and CDR2 SVGIG come from the germline V gene (reference sequence).